The table lists the clone carrying this T cell receptor beta chain with a few counts. Its antigen is unknown. TCRdb reanalysed the multiplex PCR reads using MiXCR and keeps one entry per CDR3 protein. The sample yields 150,000 to 200,000 distinct CDR3 sequences, 30% to 35% seen once. This CDR3 spans 13 amino acids. CDR1 KGHSH and CDR2 LQKENI come from the germline V gene. Trimming removed 4 bases from V and 8 bases from J; junction bases left unmatched: 5. The data are from a study of breast tumors, draining lymph nodes, adjacent tissues. Whole-study findings and limits: Tumor repertoires ranked between lymph nodes and nontumor tissue in diversity, with V and J gene preferences. Luminal-like breast cancer showed significantly greater tumor-nontumor repertoire similarity than basal-like breast cancer did. Data fit most tumor T cells coming from lymph node, expanding in tumor.

Axillary draining lymph nodes of breast cancer patients supplied the node samples. The clonotype comes from a female donor with breast cancer. Some clones in this sample may be carry-over from other donors' samples. The rearrangement uses TRBV18 and TRBJ2-1; 7 bases are shared with TRBD1. The sequencing sample was made of axillary lymph node tissue. The CDR3 sequence is CASSRDSLDEQFF. The CDR3 nucleotides read TGTGCCAGCTCACGGGACAGTCTTGATGAGCAGTTCTTC.